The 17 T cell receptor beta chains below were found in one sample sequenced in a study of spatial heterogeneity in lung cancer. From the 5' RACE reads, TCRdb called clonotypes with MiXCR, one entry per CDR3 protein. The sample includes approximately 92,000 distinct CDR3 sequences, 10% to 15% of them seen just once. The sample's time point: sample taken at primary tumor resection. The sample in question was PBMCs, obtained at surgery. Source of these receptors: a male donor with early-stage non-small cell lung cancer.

CDR3 protein: CASRGGGGTDTQYF. The CDR3 region has the DNA TGCGCCAGCAGAGGAGGGGGTGGCACAGATACGCAGTATTTT. The rearrangement links TRBV5-1 to TRBJ2-3; D possibly matches TRBD1 or TRBD2 (6 bases each). Germline CDR1 SGHRS, CDR2 YFSETQ. There are 14 residues in the CDR3. V was cut by 5 bases and J by 1 base, with 11 bases left in between. Based on the CDR3 plus reference TRBV5-1 and TRBJ2-3, the full variable domain is KAGVTQTPRYLIKTRGQQVTLSCSPISGHRSVSWYQQTPGQGLQFLFEYFSETQRNKGNFPGRFSGRQFSNSRSEMNVSTLELGDSALYLCASRGGGGTDTQYFGPGTRLTVL.

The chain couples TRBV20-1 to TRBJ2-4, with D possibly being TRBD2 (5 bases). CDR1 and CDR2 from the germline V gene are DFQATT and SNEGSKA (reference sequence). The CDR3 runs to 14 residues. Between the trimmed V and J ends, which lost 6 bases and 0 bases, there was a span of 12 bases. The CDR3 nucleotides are TGCAGTGCCGATCCCGGGGTAGCCAAAAACATTCAGTACTTC. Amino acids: CSADPGVAKNIQYF.

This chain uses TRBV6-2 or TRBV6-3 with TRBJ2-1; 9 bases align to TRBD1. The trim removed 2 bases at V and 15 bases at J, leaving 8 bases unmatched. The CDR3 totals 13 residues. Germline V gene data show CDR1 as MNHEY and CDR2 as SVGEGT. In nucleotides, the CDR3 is TGTGCCAGCAGTTACCTAGAGACAGGGGGTCCGTTCTTC. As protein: CASSYLETGGPFF.

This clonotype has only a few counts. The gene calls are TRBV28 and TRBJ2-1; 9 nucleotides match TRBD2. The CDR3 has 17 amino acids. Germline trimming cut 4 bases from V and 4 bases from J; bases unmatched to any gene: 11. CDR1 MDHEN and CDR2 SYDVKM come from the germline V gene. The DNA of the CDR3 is TGTGCCAGCAGTTCCATCCCGCTAGCGGGGAGGTACAATGAGCAGTTCTTC. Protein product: CASSSIPLAGRYNEQFF. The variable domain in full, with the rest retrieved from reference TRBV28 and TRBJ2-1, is DVKVTQSSRYLVKRTGEKVFLECVQDMDHENMFWYRQDPGLGLRLIYFSYDVKMKEKGDIPEGYSVSREKKERFSLILESASTNQTSMYLCASSSIPLAGRYNEQFFGPGTRLTVL.

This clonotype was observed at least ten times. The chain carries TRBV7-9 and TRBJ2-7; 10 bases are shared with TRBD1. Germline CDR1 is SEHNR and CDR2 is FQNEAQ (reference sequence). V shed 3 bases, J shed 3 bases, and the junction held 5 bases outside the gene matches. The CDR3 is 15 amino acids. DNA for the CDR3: TGTGCCAGCAGCTTTTCGGGACAGGGGTTCTACGAGCAGTACTTC. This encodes CASSFSGQGFYEQYF.

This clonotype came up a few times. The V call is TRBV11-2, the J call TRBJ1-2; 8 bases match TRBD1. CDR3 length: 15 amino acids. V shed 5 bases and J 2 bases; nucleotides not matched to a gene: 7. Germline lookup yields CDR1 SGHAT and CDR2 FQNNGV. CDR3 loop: CASSPRQGPNYGYTF. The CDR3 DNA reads TGTGCCAGCAGCCCTAGACAGGGGCCGAACTATGGCTACACCTTC.

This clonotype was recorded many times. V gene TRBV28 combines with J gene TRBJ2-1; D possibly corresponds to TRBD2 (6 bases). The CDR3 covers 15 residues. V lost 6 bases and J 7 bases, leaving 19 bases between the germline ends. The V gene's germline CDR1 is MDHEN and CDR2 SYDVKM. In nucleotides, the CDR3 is TGTGCCAGCAGCGTACCAGGCCCTGCGGGGAATGAGCAGTTCTTC. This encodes CASSVPGPAGNEQFF.

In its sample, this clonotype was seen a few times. This chain's CDR3 is CASSPRGRANTGELFF. In DNA form, the CDR3 reads TGTGCCAGCAGCCCAAGGGGGCGGGCGAACACCGGGGAGCTGTTTTTT. The chain carries TRBV7-2 and TRBJ2-2; 7 nucleotides agree with TRBD1. The V segment lost 5 bases and the J segment 0 bases; nucleotides outside the gene matches: 6. The CDR3 runs to 16 residues. From germline, CDR1 is SGHTA and CDR2 FQGNSA. The variable domain in full, with the rest retrieved from reference TRBV7-2 and TRBJ2-2, is GAGVSQSPSNKVTEKGKDVELRCDPISGHTALYWYRQSLGQGLEFLIYFQGNSAPDKSGLPSDRFSAERTGGSVSTLTIQRTQQEDSAVYLCASSPRGRANTGELFFGEGSRLTVL.

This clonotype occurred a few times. CDR3 in amino acids: CASSEVTATWQYF. CDR3 bases: TGTGCCAGCAGTGAAGTAACGGCAACGTGGCAGTACTTC. The gene calls are TRBV25-1 and TRBJ2-7, with no clear D. Germline loops: CDR1 MGHDK, CDR2 SYGVNS. Trimming shortened V by 2 bases and J by 9 bases, and 14 bases separated the two germline ends. The CDR3 consists of 13 residues.

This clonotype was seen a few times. The CDR3 DNA follows: TGCAGTGCTAGGGGGACAGGGGGCAATCAGCCCCAGCATTTT. Translation: CSARGTGGNQPQHF. The J gene is TRBJ1-5, the V gene TRBV20-1; 10 bases line up with TRBD1. Germline lookup yields CDR1 DFQATT and CDR2 SNEGSKA (reference sequence). The CDR3 is 14 amino acids. The V and J ends lost 3 bases and 2 bases, in that order; junction bases with no gene match: 1.

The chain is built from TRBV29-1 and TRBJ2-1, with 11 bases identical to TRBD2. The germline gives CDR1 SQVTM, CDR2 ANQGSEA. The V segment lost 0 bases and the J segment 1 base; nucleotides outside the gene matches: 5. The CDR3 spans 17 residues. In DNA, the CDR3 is TGCAGCGTTGAAGATCGGGCTAGCGGGAGGTCCTACAATGAGCAGTTCTTC. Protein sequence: CSVEDRASGRSYNEQFF.

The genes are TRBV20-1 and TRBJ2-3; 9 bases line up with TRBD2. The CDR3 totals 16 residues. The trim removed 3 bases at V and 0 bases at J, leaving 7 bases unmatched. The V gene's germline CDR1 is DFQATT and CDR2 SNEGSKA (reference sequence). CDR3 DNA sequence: TGCAGTGCTAGCCACCGACTAGCGGCTAGCACAGATACGCAGTATTTT. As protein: CSASHRLAASTDTQYF.

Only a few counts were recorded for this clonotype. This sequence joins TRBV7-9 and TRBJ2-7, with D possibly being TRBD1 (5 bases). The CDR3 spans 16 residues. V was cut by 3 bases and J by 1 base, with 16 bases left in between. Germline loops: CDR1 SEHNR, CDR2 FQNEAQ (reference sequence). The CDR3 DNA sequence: TGTGCCAGCAGCTTTCCTACGGCAGGGTTGTCCTACGAGCAGTACTTC. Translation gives CASSFPTAGLSYEQYF.

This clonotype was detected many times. CDR3 bases: TGTGCCAGCAGCCCTGGCAGGGGGTATCAGCCCCAGCATTTT. Its protein is CASSPGRGYQPQHF. The chain recombines TRBV6-2 or TRBV6-3 with TRBJ1-5, with 7 bases identical to TRBD1. Germline CDR1 is MNHEY and CDR2 is SVGEGT. The CDR3 has 14 amino acids. Germline trimming cut 6 bases from V and 5 bases from J; bases unmatched to any gene: 7.

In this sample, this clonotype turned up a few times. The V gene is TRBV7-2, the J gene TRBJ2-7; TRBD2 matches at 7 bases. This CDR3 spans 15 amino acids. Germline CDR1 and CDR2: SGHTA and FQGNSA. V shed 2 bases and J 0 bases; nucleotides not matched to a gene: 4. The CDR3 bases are TGTGCCAGCAGCTTATCAGCGGGGAGCTCCTACGAGCAGTACTTC. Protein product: CASSLSAGSSYEQYF.

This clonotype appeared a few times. The CDR3 loop is CASSLGQAPYYGYTF. The CDR3 nucleotides read TGTGCCAGCAGCTTGGGGCAGGCTCCGTACTATGGCTACACCTTC. The chain joins TRBV5-5 to TRBJ1-2; the D is unclear. Germline values: CDR1 SGHKS, CDR2 YYEKEE (reference sequence). V was pared by 0 bases and J by 3 bases, with 12 bases between. The CDR3 has 15 amino acids.

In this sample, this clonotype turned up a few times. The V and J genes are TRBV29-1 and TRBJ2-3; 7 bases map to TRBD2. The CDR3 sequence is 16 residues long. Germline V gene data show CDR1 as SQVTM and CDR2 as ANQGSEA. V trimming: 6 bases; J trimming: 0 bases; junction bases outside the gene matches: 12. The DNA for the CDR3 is TGCAGCGTGTCTAGCGGATACTTATCTAGCACAGATACGCAGTATTTT. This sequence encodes CSVSSGYLSSTDTQYF.